The sequence of this T cell receptor beta chain was determined in a study of cytomegalovirus exposure and HLA in healthy donors. V lost 3 bases to trimming and J lost 4 bases; unmatched junction nucleotides: 10. Germline CDR1 is MNHEY and CDR2 is SMNVEV (reference sequence). The CDR3 has 17 residues. PCR employed 60 Vbeta and 13 Jbeta primers. Some clones are missing from TCRdb's copy, which holds only in-frame ones; the method was immunoSEQ multiplex PCR. Altogether around 190,000 clones are present, about 88% being singletons, with the ten largest covering more than 1.5%. Concerning this clone: Its antigen is not known.

Study-wide results and limits: Later analysis reportedly placed an Asian-associated ancestry cluster below the roughly 700-donor mean in N-insertions. HLA alleles showed associations with 16,951 TCR beta sequences in a later analysis, at a 0.05 false discovery rate.

V is TRBV27 and J is TRBJ2-3; 10 bases line up with TRBD2. The source is a young woman in good health and CMV-seronegative. The sample taken for sequencing was PBMCs. This CDR3 is CASSFRHGLAGADTQYF. The CDR3 DNA follows: TGTGCCAGCAGTTTTCGCCACGGGCTAGCGGGGGCAGATACGCAGTATTTT.